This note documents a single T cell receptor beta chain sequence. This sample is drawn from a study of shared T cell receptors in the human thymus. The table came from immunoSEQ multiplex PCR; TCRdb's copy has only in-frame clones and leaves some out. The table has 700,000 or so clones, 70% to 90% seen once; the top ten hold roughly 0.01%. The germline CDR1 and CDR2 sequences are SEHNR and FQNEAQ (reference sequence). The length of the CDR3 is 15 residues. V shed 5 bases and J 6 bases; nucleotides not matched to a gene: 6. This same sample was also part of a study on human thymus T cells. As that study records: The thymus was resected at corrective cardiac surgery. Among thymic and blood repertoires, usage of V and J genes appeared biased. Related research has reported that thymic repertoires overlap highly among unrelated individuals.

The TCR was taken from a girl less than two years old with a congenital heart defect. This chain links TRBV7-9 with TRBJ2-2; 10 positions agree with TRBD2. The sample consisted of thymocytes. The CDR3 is CASSPASGGAGELFF. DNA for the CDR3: TGTGCCAGCAGCCCCGCCAGCGGGGGGGCCGGGGAGCTGTTTTTT.